Following are 4 T cell receptor beta chains from one sample sequenced in a study of T cells in Graves' hyperthyroidism and ophthalmopathy. Regions amplified from RNA transcripts were the TCR beta CDR3 regions. The study used the HTBI primer set for a first-round RT-PCR of the TCR CDR3. TCRdb re-called the multiplex PCR reads through MiXCR, storing one row per CDR3 protein. The sample lists some 560,000 distinct CDR3 sequences, less than 15% occurring once. Sequencing input: blood. These receptors all come from a woman aged 40 to 50 with Graves' hyperthyroidism.

This clonotype was counted at least ten times. The genes are TRBV11-2 and TRBJ2-1, with 9 bases fitting TRBD2. In germline, CDR1 is SGHAT, CDR2 FQNNGV. This CDR3 is built from 16 residues. The trim removed 1 base at V and 6 bases at J, leaving 7 bases unmatched. CDR3 in DNA: TGTGCCAGCAGCTTAGCGGTGACTAGCGGATCCAATGAGCAGTTCTTC. This codes for CASSLAVTSGSNEQFF.

This clonotype showed up just a few times. The V gene is TRBV20-1, the J gene TRBJ2-3; the match to TRBD1 covers 10 bases. CDR1 is DFQATT, CDR2 SNEGSKA, per germline (reference sequence). The CDR3 runs to 16 residues. Unmatched junction bases numbered 11, after V lost 6 bases and J lost 2 bases. Written as DNA, the CDR3 is TGCAGTGCCACGACAGGGGGCGCGTCTAACACAGATACGCAGTATTTT. This translates into CSATTGGASNTDTQYF.

A few counts support this clonotype. This sequence joins TRBV29-1 and TRBJ2-7; D gene ambiguous. Germline V gene sequence: CDR1 SQVTM, CDR2 ANQGSEA. The CDR3 is made up of 11 amino acids. V lost 5 bases and J lost 5, with 10 bases in between. The CDR3 coding sequence is TGCAGCGTTCGCAGTATGGACGAGCAGTACTTC. Translation: CSVRSMDEQYF.

This clonotype showed up many times. The chain is built from TRBV20-1 and TRBJ1-1; D ambiguous. The germline V gene has CDR1 DFQATT and CDR2 SNEGSKA (reference sequence). V lost 3 bases and J 0 bases, leaving 11 bases between the germline ends. The CDR3 consists of 14 residues. The CDR3 reads CSARAATVNTEAFF. The CDR3 nucleotides read TGCAGTGCTAGGGCAGCAACGGTGAACACTGAAGCTTTCTTT.